These 4 T cell receptor beta chains share one sample of origin, sequenced in a study of blood T cell repertoires in COVID-19. Produced via immunoSEQ multiplex PCR; TCRdb's table is partial and in-frame only. In the table there are fewer than 45,000 clones, nearly 90% of which are singletons. What was sequenced was peripheral blood. The receptors stem from a man between 60 and 70 years old with active or convalescent COVID-19.

The V call is TRBV27, the J call TRBJ2-1, with TRBD2 identical over 10 bases. This CDR3 is 13 amino acids long. Germline values: CDR1 MNHEY, CDR2 SMNVEV (reference sequence). V gave up 6 bases and J gave up 6 bases; unmatched junction bases: 2. The CDR3 here is CASRASGSNEQFF. CDR3 bases: TGTGCCAGCAGGGCTAGCGGGAGCAATGAGCAGTTCTTC.

The rearrangement joins TRBV24-1 to TRBJ2-2, with 14 bases lining up with TRBD2. This CDR3 region has 17 residues. Trimming cost V 3 bases and J 5 bases; bases outside gene matches: 4. Germline V lookup: CDR1 KGHDR, CDR2 SFDVKD. The chain's CDR3 is CATSDRLAGGQTGELFF. Written as DNA, the CDR3 is TGTGCCACCAGTGATCGACTAGCGGGAGGGCAAACCGGGGAGCTGTTTTTT.

The V call is TRBV7-9, the J call TRBJ2-5; 9 nucleotides agree with TRBD1. J lost 5 bases, V lost 4 bases, and 5 bases had no gene match. In germline, CDR1 is SEHNR, CDR2 FQNEAQ (reference sequence). This CDR3 region has 14 residues. CDR3 in amino acids: CASSSLGTGETQYF. The DNA for the CDR3 is TGTGCCAGCAGCTCTCTAGGGACAGGGGAGACCCAGTACTTC.

V and J are TRBV7-9 and TRBJ2-2; a weak D match, TRBD2 (5 bases). The V gene's germline CDR1 is SEHNR and CDR2 FQNEAQ (reference sequence). This CDR3 comprises 17 residues. V was trimmed by 5 bases and J by 3 bases, leaving 19 bases between them. CDR3 region: CASSPQAWRMDTGELFF. DNA for the CDR3: TGTGCCAGCAGCCCGCAAGCGTGGAGGATGGACACCGGGGAGCTGTTTTTT.